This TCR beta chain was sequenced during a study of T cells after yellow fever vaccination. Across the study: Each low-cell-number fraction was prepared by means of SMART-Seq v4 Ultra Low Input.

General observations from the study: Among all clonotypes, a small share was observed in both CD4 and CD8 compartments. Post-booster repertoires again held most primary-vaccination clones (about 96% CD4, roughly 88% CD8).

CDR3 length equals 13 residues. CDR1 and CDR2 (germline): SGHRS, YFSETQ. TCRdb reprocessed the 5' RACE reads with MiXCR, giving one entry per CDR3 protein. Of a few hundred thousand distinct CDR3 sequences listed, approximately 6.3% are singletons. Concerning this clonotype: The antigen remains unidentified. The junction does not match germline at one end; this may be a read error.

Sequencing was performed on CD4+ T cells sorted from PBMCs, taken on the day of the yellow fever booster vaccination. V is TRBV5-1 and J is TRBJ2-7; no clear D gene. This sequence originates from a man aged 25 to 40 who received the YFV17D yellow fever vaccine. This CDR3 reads CACSLGLGYEQYF. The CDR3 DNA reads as TGCGCCTGCAGCTTAGGTCTAGGATACGAGCAGTACTTC.